Shown below are 19 T cell receptor beta chains from a single sample sequenced in a study of beta chain features in type 1 diabetes. Isolated RNA was reverse transcribed in full, so expressed TCRB transcripts were sequenced. Assay: immunoSEQ multiplex PCR; the TCRdb copy retains only in-frame clones and omits some. The repertoire holds about 410,000 clones, with around 14% as singletons. Sequenced sample: naive CD4+ T cells from blood. These receptor sequences come from a man aged 25-45 years in good health.

V and J are TRBV4-1 and TRBJ2-5, with D hard to call. The CDR3 is 18 amino acids. Trimming removed 0 bases from V and 2 bases from J, with 19 bases in between. In germline, CDR1 is MGHRA, CDR2 YSYEKL. The CDR3 spells CASSQEKWPPQLQETQYF. The CDR3, as DNA: TGCGCCAGCAGCCAAGAAAAGTGGCCGCCCCAGCTTCAAGAGACCCAGTACTTC.

This clone was detected a few times. The chain employs TRBV7-9 and TRBJ2-5; D not resolved. The CDR3 runs 16 residues. Trimming cost V 6 bases and J 2 bases, with 19 bases left between them. In germline, CDR1 is SEHNR, CDR2 FQNEAQ (reference sequence). CDR3: CASRQILLGSQETQYF. The CDR3 DNA reads as TGTGCCAGCAGACAAATTTTGTTGGGCAGTCAAGAGACCCAGTACTTC.

The V and J genes are TRBV2 and TRBJ2-1, with a possible D match to TRBD2 (5 bases). Trimming removed 6 bases from V and 12 bases from J, with 12 bases in between. The length of the CDR3 is 11 residues. CDR1 and CDR2 from the germline V gene are SNHLY and FYNNEI. The CDR3 region has the DNA TGTGCCAGCAGCGAGGGTTTTGGGCAGTTCTTC. Amino acids: CASSEGFGQFF.

The CDR3 DNA reads as TGCAGTGCTAGGGACAGGGATGAGCAGTTCTTC. Amino acid sequence: CSARDRDEQFF. This chain links TRBV20-1 with TRBJ2-1; 8 bases fit TRBD1. The junction had 0 bases not matched to a gene; V was cut back by 3 bases and J by 8 bases. CDR1 DFQATT and CDR2 SNEGSKA come from the germline V gene (reference sequence). The CDR3 has 11 amino acids.

This clone was counted between two and nine times. The chain uses TRBV9 and TRBJ2-3, with D perhaps matching TRBD2 (6 bases). V was cut by 0 bases and J by 10 bases, with 12 bases left in between. The CDR3 has 13 residues. Germline V gene lookup returns CDR1 SGDLS and CDR2 YYNGEE. CDR3 sequence reads: CASSVGSGGAQYF. CDR3 DNA sequence: TGTGCCAGCAGCGTAGGATCTGGAGGGGCGCAGTATTTT.

As regards this clone: Other DNA sequences within the sample encode an identical CDR3. This chain joins TRBV7-2 and TRBJ2-1; no reliable D call. V lost 3 bases and J 7 bases, leaving 7 bases between the germline ends. Germline CDR1 reads SGHTA; CDR2 reads FQGNSA. CDR3 size: 12 residues. CDR3 DNA: TGTGCCAGCAGCTTCCGCAGAAATGAGCAGTTCTTC. This sequence encodes CASSFRRNEQFF.

The CDR3 sequence: CASSQQALGRETQYF. In DNA form, the CDR3 reads TGCGCCAGCAGCCAGCAAGCTTTGGGGCGAGAGACCCAGTACTTC. The chain joins TRBV4-3 to TRBJ2-5; TRBD1 might be the D (5 bases). V gave up 3 bases and J gave up 4 bases, with 15 bases separating them. This CDR3 has 15 amino acids. CDR1 and CDR2 from the germline V gene are LGHNA and YSLEER.

The chain joins TRBV9 to TRBJ2-7; 11 bases map to TRBD2. The length of the CDR3 is 16 residues. Losses at the gene ends were 3 bases for V and 0 bases for J; bases not matched to a gene: 5. CDR1 is SGDLS and CDR2 is YYNGEE in the germline V gene. CDR3 protein: CASSGPSGGHSYEQYF. As DNA, the CDR3 is TGTGCCAGCAGCGGACCTAGCGGGGGGCACTCCTACGAGCAGTACTTC. Full variable domain (missing parts from reference TRBV9 and TRBJ2-7): DSGVTQTPKHLITATGQRVTLRCSPRSGDLSVYWYQQSLDQGLQFLIQYYNGEERAKGNILERFSAQQFPDLHSELNLSSLELGDSALYFCASSGPSGGHSYEQYFGPGTRLTVT.

This clone has only a few counts. The chain uses TRBV15 and TRBJ2-2, with D perhaps TRBD2 (5 bases). CDR1 is LNHNV and CDR2 is YYDKDF in the germline V gene (reference sequence). The V end lost 3 bases, the J end lost 2 bases, and 13 bases lay between the germline ends. The CDR3 is made up of 16 amino acids. The chain's CDR3 is CATSRGLRENTGELFF. The CDR3 nucleotides read TGTGCCACCAGCAGGGGTCTCCGGGAAAACACCGGGGAGCTGTTTTTT. Together with reference TRBV15 and TRBJ2-2, the CDR3 gives the full variable domain: DAMVIQNPRYQVTQFGKPVTLSCSQTLNHNVMYWYQQKSSQAPKLLFHYYDKDFNNEADTPDNFQSRRPNTSFCFLDIRSPGLGDTAMYLCATSRGLRENTGELFFGEGSRLTVL.

The rearrangement uses TRBV30 and TRBJ1-1; D is undetermined. Germline loops: CDR1 GTSNPN, CDR2 SVGIG (reference sequence). V was pared by 3 bases and J by 5 bases, with 13 bases between. This CDR3 has 13 amino acids. The CDR3 loop reads CAWSPEWVTEAFF. The CDR3, as DNA: TGTGCCTGGAGCCCCGAGTGGGTAACTGAAGCTTTCTTT.

The chain has TRBV30 and TRBJ2-1; no clear D gene. The CDR3 consists of 14 residues. V shed 2 bases and J shed 2 bases, with 10 bases lying between them. Germline CDR1 GTSNPN, CDR2 SVGIG (reference sequence). CDR3 bases: TGTGCCTGGAGTTTGGGCCAAACCTACAATGAGCAGTTCTTC. Translation gives CAWSLGQTYNEQFF.

The chain links TRBV28 to TRBJ2-5; D perhaps matches TRBD2 (5 bases). Germline V gene lookup returns CDR1 MDHEN and CDR2 SYDVKM. There are 14 residues in the CDR3. Trimming took 5 bases from V and 5 from J, leaving 15 bases between them. In nucleotides, the CDR3 is TGTGCCAGCAGTCCACTCCTGAGGGAGGAGACCCAGTACTTC. It codes for CASSPLLREETQYF. The whole variable domain, filled in from reference TRBV28 and TRBJ2-5, reads DVKVTQSSRYLVKRTGEKVFLECVQDMDHENMFWYRQDPGLGLRLIYFSYDVKMKEKGDIPEGYSVSREKKERFSLILESASTNQTSMYLCASSPLLREETQYFGPGTRLLVL.

This clone was recorded a few times. The rearrangement joins TRBV11-2 to TRBJ2-7; D possibly corresponds to TRBD2 (6 bases). Between the trimmed V and J ends, which lost 0 bases and 0 bases, there was a span of 9 bases. There are 15 residues in the CDR3. The germline CDR1 and CDR2 sequences are SGHAT and FQNNGV. This chain's CDR3 is CASSLDPGDSYEQYF. The CDR3 DNA reads TGTGCCAGCAGCTTAGACCCGGGGGACTCCTACGAGCAGTACTTC. The full variable domain, rest sourced from reference TRBV11-2 and TRBJ2-7, is EAGVAQSPRYKIIEKRQSVAFWCNPISGHATLYWYQQILGQGPKLLIQFQNNGVVDDSQLPKDRFSAERLKGVDSTLKIQPAKLEDSAVYLCASSLDPGDSYEQYFGPGTRLTVT.

A word on this clone: The sample holds other DNA sequences that translate to the same CDR3. The chain has TRBV30 and TRBJ2-3; D might be TRBD1 or TRBD2, each matching 5 bases. Deletions cut 1 base from V and 6 bases from J, with 5 bases between. Germline V gives CDR1 GTSNPN, CDR2 SVGIG (reference sequence). The CDR3 has 11 amino acids. CDR3 coding DNA: TGTGCCTGGAGTGGGGGGGATACGCAGTATTTT. It codes for CAWSGGDTQYF.

The chain uses TRBV4-3 and TRBJ2-1, with a possible D match to TRBD2 (5 bases). The V gene's germline CDR1 is LGHNA and CDR2 YSLEER. V lost 0 bases and J lost 8, with 14 bases in between. This CDR3 spans 15 amino acids. The DNA of the CDR3 is TGCGCCAGCAGCCAAGACGGGTCGGGAAACTATGAGCAGTTCTTC. It encodes CASSQDGSGNYEQFF.

A few counts support this clone. This rearrangement joins TRBV19 to TRBJ1-6, with a possible D match to TRBD1 (6 bases). This CDR3 comprises 15 residues. The ends were cut back, 7 bases at V and 6 bases at J, with 16 bases in the middle. Germline V gene lookup returns CDR1 LNHDA and CDR2 SQIVND (reference sequence). As DNA, the CDR3 is TGTGCCAGTATCGATCGCACAGGGAGTAATTCACCCCTCCACTTT. Translating it yields CASIDRTGSNSPLHF.

The chain carries TRBV7-8 and TRBJ2-7; D remains unclear. CDR3 size: 14 residues. With 1 base removed from V and 4 bases from J, the gap between germline ends came to 11 bases. Germline V gene lookup returns CDR1 SGHVS and CDR2 FQNEAQ. The CDR3, as DNA: TGTGCCAGCAGCTTAGAAGGTCTCTCTTACGAGCAGTACTTC. This codes for CASSLEGLSYEQYF.

A few counts support this clone. CDR3 in amino acids: CASSPLDSPEYSPLHF. The CDR3 DNA follows: TGTGCCAGCTCACCATTAGACAGTCCCGAATATTCACCCCTCCACTTT. The gene calls are TRBV18 and TRBJ1-6; D perhaps matches TRBD1 (5 bases). This CDR3 is 16 amino acids long. CDR1 is KGHSH and CDR2 is LQKENI in the germline V gene. V lost 2 bases, J lost 8 bases, and 16 bases lay in between.

This rearrangement joins TRBV18 to TRBJ1-4; D may be TRBD1 (6 bases). Per the germline V gene, CDR1 is KGHSH and CDR2 is LQKENI. This CDR3 contains 14 residues. The ends were cut back, 2 bases at V and 13 bases at J, with 17 bases in the middle. CDR3 in amino acids: CASSPKTQQGRLFF. The CDR3 nucleotides are TGTGCCAGCTCACCAAAGACCCAGCAGGGGAGACTGTTTTTT.